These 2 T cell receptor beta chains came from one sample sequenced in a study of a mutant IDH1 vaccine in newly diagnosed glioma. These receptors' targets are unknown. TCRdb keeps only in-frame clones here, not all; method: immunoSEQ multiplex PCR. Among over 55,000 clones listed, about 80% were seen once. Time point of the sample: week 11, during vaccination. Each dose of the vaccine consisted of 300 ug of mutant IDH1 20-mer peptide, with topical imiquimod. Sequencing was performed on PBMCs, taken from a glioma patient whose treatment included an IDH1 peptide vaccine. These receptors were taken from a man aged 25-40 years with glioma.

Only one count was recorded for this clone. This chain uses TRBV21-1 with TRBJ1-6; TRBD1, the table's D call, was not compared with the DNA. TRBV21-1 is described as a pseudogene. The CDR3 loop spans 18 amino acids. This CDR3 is CASSNWQAVSSYNSPLHF. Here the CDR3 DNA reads TGTGCCAGCAGCAATTGGCAGGCTGTGAGCTCCTATAATTCACCCCTCCACTTT.

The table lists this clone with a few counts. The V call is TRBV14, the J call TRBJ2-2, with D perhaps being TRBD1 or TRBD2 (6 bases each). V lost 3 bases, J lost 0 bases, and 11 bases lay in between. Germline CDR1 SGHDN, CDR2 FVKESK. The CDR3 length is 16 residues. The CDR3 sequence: CASSQVGGANTGELFF. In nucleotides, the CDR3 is TGTGCCAGCAGCCAGGTCGGGGGCGCGAACACCGGGGAGCTGTTTTTT.